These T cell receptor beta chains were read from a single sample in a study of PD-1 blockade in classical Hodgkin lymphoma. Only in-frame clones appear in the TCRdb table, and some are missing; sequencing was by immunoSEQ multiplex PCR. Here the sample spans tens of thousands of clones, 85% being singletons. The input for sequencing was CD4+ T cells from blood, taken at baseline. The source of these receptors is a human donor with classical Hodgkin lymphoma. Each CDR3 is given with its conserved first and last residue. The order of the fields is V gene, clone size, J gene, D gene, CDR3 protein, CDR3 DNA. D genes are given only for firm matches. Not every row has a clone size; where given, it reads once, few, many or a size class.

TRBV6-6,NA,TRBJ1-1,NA,CASSRRGEMRYTEAFF,TGTGCCAGCAGCCGACGGGGAGAAATGAGGTACACTGAAGCTTTCTTT
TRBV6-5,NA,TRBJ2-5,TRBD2,CASSPLAGVQETQYF,TGTGCCAGCAGTCCCTTAGCGGGAGTACAAGAGACCCAGTACTTC
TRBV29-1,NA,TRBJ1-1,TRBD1,CSVPNRDRGLDTEAFF,TGCAGCGTCCCAAACCGGGACAGGGGGTTGGACACTGAAGCTTTCTTT
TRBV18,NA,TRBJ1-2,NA,CASSEGRQVAGHF,TGTGCCAGCTCAGAGGGACGGCAAGTTGCTGGGCACTTC
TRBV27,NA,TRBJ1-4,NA,CASSTNNEKLFF,TGTGCCAGCAGTACAAATAATGAAAAACTGTTTTTT
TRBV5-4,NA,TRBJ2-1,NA,CASRGSLPPYNEQFF,TGTGCCAGCAGGGGCTCACTTCCTCCCTACAATGAGCAGTTCTTC
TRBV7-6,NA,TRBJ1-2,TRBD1,CASSRGQAYGYTF,TGTGCCAGCAGCCGCGGACAGGCCTATGGCTACACCTTC
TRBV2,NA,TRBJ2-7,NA,CASSETPYSYEQYF,TGTGCCAGCAGTGAGACACCTTACTCCTACGAGCAGTACTTC
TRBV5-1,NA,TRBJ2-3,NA,CASSGTLRRTDTQYF,TGCGCCAGCAGCGGGACCCTTAGACGCACAGATACGCAGTATTTT
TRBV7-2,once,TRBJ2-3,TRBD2,CASSLAMSGSRTDTQYF,TGTGCCAGCAGCTTAGCGATGAGCGGGAGTCGTACAGATACGCAGTATTTT
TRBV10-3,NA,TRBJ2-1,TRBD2,CAISATSGSFDEQFF,TGTGCCATCAGTGCAACTAGCGGGAGTTTCGATGAGCAGTTCTTC
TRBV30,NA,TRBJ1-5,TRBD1,CAWDRVNQPQHF,TGTGCCTGGGACAGGGTCAATCAGCCCCAGCATTTT
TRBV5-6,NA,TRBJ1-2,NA,CATVIPHIPGDYGYTF,TGTGCCACCGTAATCCCCCATATCCCAGGGGACTATGGCTACACCTTC
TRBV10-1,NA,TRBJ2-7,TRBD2,CASSAGLAGAYEQYF,TGCGCCAGCAGTGCGGGACTAGCGGGAGCTTACGAGCAGTACTTC
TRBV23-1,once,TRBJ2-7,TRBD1,CASSPGQGYEQYF,TGCGCCAGCAGTCCCGGACAGGGCTACGAGCAGTACTTC
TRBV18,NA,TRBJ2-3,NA,CASSPDYGATDTQYF,TGTGCCAGCTCACCAGATTATGGGGCGACAGATACGCAGTATTTT
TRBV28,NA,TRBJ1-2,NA,CASSPLAYGYTF,TGTGCCAGCAGCCCCTTGGCCTATGGCTACACCTTC
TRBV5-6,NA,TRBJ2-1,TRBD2,CASSFFPLAEGYNEQFF,TGTGCCAGCAGCTTTTTTCCCCTAGCGGAGGGATACAATGAGCAGTTCTTC
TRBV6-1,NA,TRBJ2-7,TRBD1,CASRPGQAAYEQYF,TGTGCCAGCAGGCCGGGACAGGCCGCCTACGAGCAGTACTTC
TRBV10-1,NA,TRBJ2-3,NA,CASSEVSAASTDTQYF,TGCGCCAGCAGTGAGGTTTCGGCGGCCAGCACAGATACGCAGTATTTT
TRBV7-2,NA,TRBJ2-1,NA,CASSQGPSQNEQFF,TGTGCCAGCAGCCAGGGTCCCAGTCAGAATGAGCAGTTCTTC
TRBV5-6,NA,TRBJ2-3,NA,CASSLGPSQGGDTQYF,TGTGCCAGCAGCCTGGGGCCCTCTCAGGGGGGAGATACGCAGTATTTT
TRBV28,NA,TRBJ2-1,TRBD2,CASKGLAGVSEQFF,TGTGCCAGCAAGGGACTAGCGGGAGTCAGTGAGCAGTTCTTC
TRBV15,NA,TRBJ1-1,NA,CATSRERKTEAFF,TGTGCCACCAGCAGAGAACGGAAAACTGAAGCTTTCTTT
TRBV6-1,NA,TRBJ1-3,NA,CASSVWADSGNTIYF,TGTGCCAGCAGTGTGTGGGCAGACTCTGGAAACACCATATATTTT
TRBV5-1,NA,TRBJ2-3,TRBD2,CASSLTGGPDTQYF,TGCGCCAGCAGCCTCACGGGAGGCCCAGATACGCAGTATTTT
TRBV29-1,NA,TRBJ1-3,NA,CSVLTGPNTIYF,TGCAGCGTTTTGACAGGACCCAACACCATATATTTT
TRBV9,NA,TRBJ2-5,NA,CASSVGGGQETQYF,TGTGCCAGCAGCGTAGGGGGCGGTCAAGAGACCCAGTACTTC
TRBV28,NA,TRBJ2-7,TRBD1,CASSLLGPGGYEQYF,TGTGCCAGCAGTTTATTAGGTCCAGGGGGCTACGAGCAGTACTTC
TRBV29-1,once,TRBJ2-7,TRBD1,CSVEGTGLGEQYF,TGCAGCGTTGAAGGGACAGGGCTGGGGGAGCAGTACTTC
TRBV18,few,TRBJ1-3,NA,CASSPRGDSGNTIYF,TGTGCCAGCTCACCCCGGGGAGACTCTGGAAACACCATATATTTT
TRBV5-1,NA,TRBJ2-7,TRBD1,CASSFDREREQYF,TGCGCCAGCAGCTTCGACAGGGAGCGAGAGCAGTACTTC
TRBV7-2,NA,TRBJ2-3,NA,CASSLGTSTDTQYF,TGTGCCAGCAGCTTAGGGACTAGCACAGATACGCAGTATTTT
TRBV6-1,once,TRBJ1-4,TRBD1,CASHRDSLNEKLFF,TGTGCCAGCCACCGGGACAGCCTTAATGAAAAACTGTTTTTT
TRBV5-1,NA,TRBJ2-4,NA,CASSPGERNIQYF,TGCGCCAGCAGCCCAGGGGAGAGGAACATTCAGTACTTC
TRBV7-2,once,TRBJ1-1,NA,CASSLAGGAGTEAFF,TGTGCCAGCAGCTTAGCGGGAGGGGCTGGCACTGAAGCTTTCTTT
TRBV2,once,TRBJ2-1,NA,CASSVRQYNEQFF,TGTGCCAGCAGCGTAAGACAGTACAATGAGCAGTTCTTC
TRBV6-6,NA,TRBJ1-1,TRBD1,CASSYRDRTEAFF,TGTGCCAGCAGTTACAGGGACAGGACTGAAGCTTTCTTT
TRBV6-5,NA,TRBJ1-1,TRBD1,CASSYARRTGGEAFF,TGTGCCAGCAGTTACGCTCGCCGCACAGGGGGCGAAGCTTTCTTT
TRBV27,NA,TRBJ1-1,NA,CASSPLGLKGGMGTEAFF,TGTGCCAGCAGTCCACTGGGACTTAAAGGGGGGATGGGCACTGAAGCTTTCTTT
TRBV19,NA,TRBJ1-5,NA,CASSIDKGIPQPQHF,TGTGCCAGTAGTATAGATAAGGGGATCCCTCAGCCCCAGCATTTT
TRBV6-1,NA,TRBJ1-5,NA,CASSEMGGQSYQPQHF,TGTGCCAGCAGTGAAATGGGAGGACAGTCATATCAGCCCCAGCATTTT